These 29 T cell receptor beta chains originate from one sample sequenced in a study of shared clonotypes between healthy human individuals. Sequenced by immunoSEQ multiplex PCR; TCRdb stores in-frame clones only, minus some. The sample holds about 1 million clones, more than 65% seen once. Sample: memory CD4+ T cells sorted from blood. Subset noted: CD45RA-negative fraction. Receptors originate from a young man in good health.

The chain has TRBV7-3 and TRBJ2-1; 8 bases are a match to TRBD1. Losses at the gene ends were 8 bases for V and 5 bases for J; bases not matched to a gene: 5. This CDR3 is built from 13 residues. Per germline, CDR1 SGHTA and CDR2 FQGTGA. The CDR3 nucleotides are TGTGCCAGCGGGACAGGCTATAACAATGAGCAGTTCTTC. Protein sequence: CASGTGYNNEQFF.

The rearrangement links TRBV6-5 to TRBJ2-1, with 9 bases matching TRBD1. Germline lookup yields CDR1 MNHEY and CDR2 SVGAGI. The length of the CDR3 is 15 residues. With 6 bases clipped from V and 3 bases from J, the junction kept 6 bases outside the gene matches. The chain's CDR3 is CASRAGTGSYNEQFF. The CDR3 DNA follows: TGTGCCAGCAGGGCCGGGACAGGGAGCTACAATGAGCAGTTCTTC.

J is TRBJ1-2 and V is TRBV5-1; 7 positions agree with TRBD1. The CDR3 totals 13 residues. CDR1 is SGHRS and CDR2 is YFSETQ in the germline V gene. Trimming removed 4 bases from V and 4 bases from J; junction bases left unmatched: 4. The CDR3 region has the DNA TGCGCCAGCAGCCCCGAGGGGGCCTATGGCTACACCTTC. Translated, it gives CASSPEGAYGYTF. The variable domain in full, with the rest retrieved from reference TRBV5-1 and TRBJ1-2, is KAGVTQTPRYLIKTRGQQVTLSCSPISGHRSVSWYQQTPGQGLQFLFEYFSETQRNKGNFPGRFSGRQFSNSRSEMNVSTLELGDSALYLCASSPEGAYGYTFGSGTRLTVV.

This clone was picked up a small number of times. The chain employs TRBV11-3 and TRBJ2-1, with 10 nucleotides matching TRBD2. The V and J ends lost 1 base and 5 bases, in that order; junction bases with no gene match: 8. The CDR3 sequence is 17 residues long. Germline CDR1 and CDR2: SGHNT and YENEEA. CDR3 nucleotides: TGTGCCAGCAGCTTAGGAGTTAATAGCGGGGGGAACAATGAGCAGTTCTTC. This encodes CASSLGVNSGGNNEQFF.

The rearrangement links TRBV6-5 to TRBJ2-7; 10 bases are a match to TRBD1. J gave up 5 bases and V 5 bases, and 9 bases lay outside the gene matches. CDR3 length equals 15 residues. From germline, CDR1 is MNHEY and CDR2 SVGAGI. CDR3 in DNA: TGTGCCAGCAGTCGGACCGGGACAGGGGTCCACGAGCAGTACTTC. This translates into CASSRTGTGVHEQYF.

V and J are TRBV27 and TRBJ2-7; D is perhaps TRBD1 (6 bases). CDR1 is MNHEY, CDR2 SMNVEV, per germline (reference sequence). The CDR3 runs 11 residues. V lost 5 bases to trimming and J lost 8 bases, with 10 bases between them. CDR3 in amino acids: CASSQGNKQYF. CDR3 nucleotide sequence: TGTGCCAGCAGTCAGGGGAACAAGCAGTACTTC.

The rearrangement links TRBV19 to TRBJ1-2; weak D call: TRBD1 (6 bases). The V gene's germline CDR1 is LNHDA and CDR2 SQIVND (reference sequence). The CDR3 covers 12 residues. Trimming removed 6 bases at V and 7 bases at J, with 12 bases between. The CDR3 loop reads CASRNREAGYTF. The CDR3 coding sequence is TGTGCCAGTAGGAACAGGGAGGCTGGCTACACCTTC.

The chain is built from TRBV10-3 and TRBJ1-3; D uncertain. Trimming left V 10 bases short and J 0 bases short, with 13 bases between. In germline, CDR1 is ENHRY, CDR2 SYGVKD. This CDR3 has 14 residues. The CDR3 bases are TGTGCCACGACATATGGGGTCTCTGGAAACACCATATATTTT. Amino acids: CATTYGVSGNTIYF.

In this sample, this clone turned up a few times. The chain couples TRBV11-1 to TRBJ2-5; D gene ambiguous. CDR1 and CDR2 (germline): SGHAT, FQDESV (reference sequence). The V end lost 2 bases, the J end lost 2 bases, and 6 bases lay between the germline ends. CDR3 length: 13 amino acids. The CDR3 region is CASSLSEQETQYF. CDR3 DNA: TGTGCCAGCAGCTTATCTGAACAAGAGACCCAGTACTTC.

The chain uses TRBV2 and TRBJ2-3, with D possibly matching TRBD1 (5 bases). Deletions cut 4 bases from V and 0 bases from J, with 14 bases between. Germline CDR1 and CDR2: SNHLY and FYNNEI. This CDR3 has 16 amino acids. The CDR3 loop is CASSVGAVLSTDTQYF. The CDR3 region has the DNA TGTGCCAGCAGTGTAGGGGCAGTCCTTAGCACAGATACGCAGTATTTT.

The chain couples TRBV6-1 to TRBJ2-7; 7 nucleotides match TRBD1. This CDR3 has 13 residues. Unmatched junction bases numbered 7, after V lost 4 bases and J lost 7 bases. Looked up from germline, CDR1 is MNHNS and CDR2 is SASEGT. The CDR3 loop reads CASSGQGTGEQYF. DNA of the CDR3: TGTGCCAGCAGTGGACAGGGAACGGGTGAGCAGTACTTC.

The chain couples TRBV6-5 to TRBJ2-3, with 9 nucleotides matching TRBD1. Germline V CDR1 and CDR2: MNHEY, SVGAGI. V was pared by 10 bases and J by 5 bases, with 13 bases of the junction left unmatched. This CDR3 contains 15 residues. Here the CDR3 DNA reads TGTGCCACTTCGGACAGGGGCCCTTCGGGAGATACGCAGTATTTT. Its protein is CATSDRGPSGDTQYF.

The chain has TRBV5-4 and TRBJ1-1, with no clear D. Trimming pared 4 bases from V and 4 bases from J, leaving 14 bases between. Germline V CDR1 and CDR2: SGHNT, YYREEE (reference sequence). This CDR3 has 14 residues. CDR3 amino acids: CASSRSTGSTEAFF. In DNA, the CDR3 is TGTGCCAGCAGCAGATCGACCGGGAGCACTGAAGCTTTCTTT. The full variable domain, its missing parts supplied by reference TRBV5-4 and TRBJ1-1, is ETGVTQSPTHLIKTRGQQVTLRCSSQSGHNTVSWYQQALGQGPQFIFQYYREEENGRGNFPPRFSGLQFPNYSSELNVNALELDDSALYLCASSRSTGSTEAFFGQGTRLTVV.

The chain joins TRBV19 to TRBJ1-5; 7 bases match TRBD1. V was pared by 7 bases and J by 4 bases, with 10 bases of the junction left unmatched. Germline CDR1 reads LNHDA; CDR2 reads SQIVND (reference sequence). The CDR3 runs to 15 residues. Here the CDR3 DNA reads TGTGCCAGTATAGGGACAGCGCTAATTAATCAGCCCCAGCATTTT. It translates to CASIGTALINQPQHF.

CDR3 loop: CAGTEPTDTQYF. In DNA, the CDR3 is TGTGCCGGGACGGAACCCACAGATACGCAGTATTTT. The rearrangement links TRBV6-5 to TRBJ2-3, with D perhaps being TRBD1 or TRBD2 (5 bases each). V lost 11 bases to trimming and J lost 2 bases, with 11 bases between them. Germline assignment: CDR1 MNHEY and CDR2 SVGAGI. This CDR3 comprises 12 residues.

The table lists this clone with a few counts. This chain connects TRBV30 to TRBJ1-1; 8 bases agree with TRBD1. The CDR3 consists of 13 residues. The V gene end was trimmed by 3 bases and the J gene end by 4 bases; junction bases not matched to a gene: 4. Germline CDR1 is GTSNPN and CDR2 is SVGIG (reference sequence). Written as DNA, the CDR3 is TGTGCCTGGAGCATCGACAGGGGCACTGAAGCTTTCTTT. Its translation: CAWSIDRGTEAFF.

The chain has TRBV7-3 and TRBJ1-6, with 7 positions matching TRBD1. CDR1 is SGHTA and CDR2 is FQGTGA in the germline V gene. J gave up 7 bases and V 5 bases, and 5 bases lay outside the gene matches. The CDR3 runs 14 residues. The CDR3 sequence is CASSAGQKNSPLHF. CDR3 bases: TGTGCCAGCAGCGCGGGACAGAAGAATTCACCCCTCCACTTT.

In the case of this clone: The sample holds other DNA sequences that translate to the same CDR3. The chain employs TRBV9 and TRBJ2-7, with D possibly TRBD1 on 5 matching bases. With 3 bases removed from V and 0 bases from J, the gap between germline ends came to 10 bases. This CDR3 is 14 amino acids long. Germline CDR1 reads SGDLS; CDR2 reads YYNGEE. CDR3 sequence: CASSATGSSYEQYF. CDR3 nucleotide sequence: TGTGCCAGCAGCGCAACAGGAAGCTCCTACGAGCAGTACTTC.

V is TRBV10-3 and J is TRBJ2-5, with D perhaps matching TRBD1 (6 bases). CDR3 length: 12 amino acids. From germline, CDR1 is ENHRY and CDR2 SYGVKD. V gave up 2 bases and J gave up 10 bases, with 11 bases separating them. The CDR3 spells CAISEAGVDQYF. CDR3 nucleotide sequence: TGTGCCATCAGTGAGGCAGGGGTTGACCAGTACTTC.

The chain carries TRBV7-8 and TRBJ2-2, with D unresolved. V was pared by 1 base and J by 6 bases, with 6 bases between. Germline V gene data show CDR1 as SGHVS and CDR2 as FQNEAQ. CDR3 size: 13 residues. Here the CDR3 reads CASSLVRAGELFF. DNA for the CDR3: TGTGCCAGCAGCTTAGTTCGGGCCGGGGAGCTGTTTTTT. The complete variable domain, with remaining parts taken from reference TRBV7-8 and TRBJ2-2, reads GAGVSQSPRYKVAKRGQDVALRCDPISGHVSLFWYQQALGQGPEFLTYFQNEAQLDKSGLPSDRFFAERPEGSVSTLKIQRTQQEDSAVYLCASSLVRAGELFFGEGSRLTVL.

This chain links TRBV5-8 with TRBJ2-2; TRBD1 might be the D (5 bases). Germline loops: CDR1 SGHTS, CDR2 YDEGEE. Deletions cut 0 bases from V and 1 base from J, with 7 bases between. The CDR3 is made up of 15 amino acids. CDR3 in DNA: TGTGCCAGCAGCTTGGCAGGGTTGAACACCGGGGAGCTGTTTTTT. This codes for CASSLAGLNTGELFF.

This clone was detected once. The V and J genes are TRBV6-5 and TRBJ1-2; D remains unclear. The CDR3 has 12 residues. V was trimmed by 6 bases and J by 7 bases, leaving 12 bases between them. Germline CDR1 and CDR2: MNHEY and SVGAGI. The CDR3 region is CASSGDSGGYTF. CDR3 nucleotides: TGTGCCAGCAGCGGGGATAGTGGTGGCTACACCTTC.

The chain uses TRBV28 and TRBJ1-1; perhaps TRBD1 as D (5 bases). The CDR3 length is 16 residues. Germline V gives CDR1 MDHEN, CDR2 SYDVKM. V gave up 5 bases and J gave up 1 base, with 17 bases separating them. The CDR3 sequence is CASSPPGFLANTEAFF. CDR3 nucleotide sequence: TGTGCCAGCAGTCCCCCAGGGTTCTTAGCGAACACTGAAGCTTTCTTT. Based on the CDR3 plus reference TRBV28 and TRBJ1-1, the full variable domain is DVKVTQSSRYLVKRTGEKVFLECVQDMDHENMFWYRQDPGLGLRLIYFSYDVKMKEKGDIPEGYSVSREKKERFSLILESASTNQTSMYLCASSPPGFLANTEAFFGQGTRLTVV.

The V gene is TRBV6-6, the J gene TRBJ2-5; tentatively, D is TRBD2 (6 bases). CDR1 and CDR2 (germline): MNHNY, SVGAGI (reference sequence). The length of the CDR3 is 14 residues. With 11 bases removed from V and 3 bases from J, the gap between germline ends came to 19 bases. The CDR3 region is CASQAASVEETQYF. In DNA form, the CDR3 reads TGTGCCTCTCAGGCAGCTAGCGTGGAAGAGACCCAGTACTTC.

The chain links TRBV30 to TRBJ2-2; D uncertain. The CDR3 extends over 15 amino acids. Trimming removed 1 base at V and 6 bases at J, with 15 bases between. CDR1 and CDR2 from the germline V gene are GTSNPN and SVGIG (reference sequence). The CDR3 loop is CAWSESFLASGELFF. CDR3 DNA sequence: TGTGCCTGGAGTGAATCTTTCTTGGCCTCCGGGGAGCTGTTTTTT.

This chain connects TRBV7-2 to TRBJ2-5; 9 bases map to TRBD1. The V gene end was trimmed by 2 bases and the J gene end by 4 bases; junction bases not matched to a gene: 5. Germline-derived CDR1 and CDR2 are SGHTA and FQGNSA. CDR3 length: 15 amino acids. CDR3 sequence reads: CASSLPGTGIETQYF. DNA for the CDR3: TGTGCCAGCAGCTTACCGGGGACAGGGATAGAGACCCAGTACTTC.

The CDR3 region is CSVERTGTDTQYF. Here the CDR3 DNA reads TGCAGCGTTGAACGTACCGGCACAGATACGCAGTATTTT. The chain couples TRBV29-1 to TRBJ2-3; no reliable D call. CDR1 SQVTM and CDR2 ANQGSEA come from the germline V gene. V lost 2 bases and J lost 1, with 7 bases in between. The length of the CDR3 is 13 residues.

Here the CDR3 reads CASSPGGIPREQYF. The CDR3 DNA is TGTGCCAGCAGTCCGGGGGGCATTCCGCGCGAGCAGTACTTC. The chain is built from TRBV28 and TRBJ2-7; TRBD2 is a possible D gene (7 bases). CDR1 and CDR2 from the germline V gene are MDHEN and SYDVKM. The CDR3 is 14 residues long. Deletions cut 5 bases from V and 6 bases from J, with 17 bases between.

With respect to this clone: Other DNA sequences of this sample code for an identical CDR3. V is TRBV5-1 and J is TRBJ2-2; 8 nucleotides match TRBD1. Trimming took 3 bases from V and 4 from J; bases not matched to a gene: 5. The length of the CDR3 is 15 residues. Germline values: CDR1 SGHRS, CDR2 YFSETQ. Written as DNA, the CDR3 is TGCGCCAGCAGCTCCGGAACAGGGGGCACCGGGGAGCTGTTTTTT. Amino acid sequence: CASSSGTGGTGELFF.